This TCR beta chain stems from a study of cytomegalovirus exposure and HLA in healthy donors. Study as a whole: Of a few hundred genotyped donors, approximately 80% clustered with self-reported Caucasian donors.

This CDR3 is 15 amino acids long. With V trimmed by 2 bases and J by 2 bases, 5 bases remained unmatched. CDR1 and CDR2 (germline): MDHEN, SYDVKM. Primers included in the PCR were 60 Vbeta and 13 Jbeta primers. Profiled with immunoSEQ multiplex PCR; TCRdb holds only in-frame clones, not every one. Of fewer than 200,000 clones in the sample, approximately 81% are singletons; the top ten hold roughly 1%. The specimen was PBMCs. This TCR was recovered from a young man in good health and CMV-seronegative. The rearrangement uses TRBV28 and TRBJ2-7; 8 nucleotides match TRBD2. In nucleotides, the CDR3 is TGTGCCAGCAGTTTACCGGGTAGCGGGGCCTACGAGCAGTACTTC. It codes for CASSLPGSGAYEQYF.